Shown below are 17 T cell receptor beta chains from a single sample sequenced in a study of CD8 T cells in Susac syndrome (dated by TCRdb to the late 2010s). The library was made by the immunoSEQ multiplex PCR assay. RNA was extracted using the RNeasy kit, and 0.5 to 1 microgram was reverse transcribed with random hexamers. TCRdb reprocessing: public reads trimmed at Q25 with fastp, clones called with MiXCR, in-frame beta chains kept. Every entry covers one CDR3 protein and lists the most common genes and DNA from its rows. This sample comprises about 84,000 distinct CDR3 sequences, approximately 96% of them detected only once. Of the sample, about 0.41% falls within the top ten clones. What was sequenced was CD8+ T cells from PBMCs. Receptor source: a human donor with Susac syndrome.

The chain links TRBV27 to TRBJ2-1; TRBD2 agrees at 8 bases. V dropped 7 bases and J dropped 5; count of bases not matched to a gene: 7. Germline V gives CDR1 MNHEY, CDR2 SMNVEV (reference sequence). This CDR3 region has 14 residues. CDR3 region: CASKAGGNDNEQFF. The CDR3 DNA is TGTGCCAGCAAGGCGGGGGGTAACGACAATGAGCAGTTCTTC.

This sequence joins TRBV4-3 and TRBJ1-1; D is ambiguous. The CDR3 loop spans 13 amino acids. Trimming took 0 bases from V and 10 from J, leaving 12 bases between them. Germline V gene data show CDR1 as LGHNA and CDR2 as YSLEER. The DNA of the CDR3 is TGCGCCAGCAGCCAAGATCCGGGAGAGGGAGCTTTCTTT. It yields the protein CASSQDPGEGAFF.

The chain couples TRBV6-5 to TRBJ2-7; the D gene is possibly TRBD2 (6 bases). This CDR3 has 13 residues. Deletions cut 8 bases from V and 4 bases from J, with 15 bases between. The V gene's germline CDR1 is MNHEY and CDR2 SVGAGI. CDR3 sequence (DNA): TGTGCCAGCTCGACGGCGGAGGGGTACGAGCAGTACGTC. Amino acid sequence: CASSTAEGYEQYV.

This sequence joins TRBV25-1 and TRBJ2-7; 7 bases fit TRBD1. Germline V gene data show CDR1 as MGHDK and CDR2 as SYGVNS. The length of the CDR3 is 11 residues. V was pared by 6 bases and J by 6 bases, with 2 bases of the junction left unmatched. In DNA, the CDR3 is TGTGCCAGCAGCAGGGGGACCGAGCAGTACTTC. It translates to CASSRGTEQYF.

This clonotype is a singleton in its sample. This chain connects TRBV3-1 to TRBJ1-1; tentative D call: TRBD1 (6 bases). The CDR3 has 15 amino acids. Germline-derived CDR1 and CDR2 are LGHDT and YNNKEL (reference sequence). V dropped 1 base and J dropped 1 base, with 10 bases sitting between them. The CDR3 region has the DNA TGTGCCAGCAGCCAAGTCGGGACATGGAACACTGAAGCTTTCTTT. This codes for CASSQVGTWNTEAFF. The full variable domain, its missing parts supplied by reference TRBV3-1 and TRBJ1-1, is DTAVSQTPKYLVTQMGNDKSIKCEQNLGHDTMYWYKQDSKKFLKIMFSYNNKELIINETVPNRFSPKSPDKAHLNLHINSLELGDSAVYFCASSQVGTWNTEAFFGQGTRLTVV.

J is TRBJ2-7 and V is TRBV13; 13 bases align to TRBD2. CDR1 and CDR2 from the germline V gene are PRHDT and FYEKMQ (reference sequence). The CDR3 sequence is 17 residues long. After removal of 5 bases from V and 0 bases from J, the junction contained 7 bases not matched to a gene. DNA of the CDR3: TGTGCCAGCAGCGGGACTAGCGGGGCCCGATACTCCTACGAGCAGTACTTC. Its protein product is CASSGTSGARYSYEQYF.

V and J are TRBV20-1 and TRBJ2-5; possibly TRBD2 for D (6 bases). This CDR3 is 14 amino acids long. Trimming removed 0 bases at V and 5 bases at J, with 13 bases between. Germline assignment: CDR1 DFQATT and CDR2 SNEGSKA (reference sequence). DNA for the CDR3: TGCAGTGCTAGAGATCCGGCGGCGGGGGAGACCCAGTACTTC. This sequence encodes CSARDPAAGETQYF.

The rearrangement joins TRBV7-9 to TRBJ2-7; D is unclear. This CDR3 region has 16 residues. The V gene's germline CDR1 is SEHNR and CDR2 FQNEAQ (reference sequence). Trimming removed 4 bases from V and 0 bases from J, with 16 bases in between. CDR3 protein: CASSSPTDTSSYEQYF. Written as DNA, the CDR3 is TGTGCCAGCAGCTCGCCGACCGACACAAGCTCCTACGAGCAGTACTTC. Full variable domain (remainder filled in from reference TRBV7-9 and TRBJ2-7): DTGVSQNPRHKITKRGQNVTFRCDPISEHNRLYWYRQTLGQGPEFLTYFQNEAQLEKSRLLSDRFSAERPKGSFSTLEIQRTEQGDSAMYLCASSSPTDTSSYEQYFGPGTRLTVT.

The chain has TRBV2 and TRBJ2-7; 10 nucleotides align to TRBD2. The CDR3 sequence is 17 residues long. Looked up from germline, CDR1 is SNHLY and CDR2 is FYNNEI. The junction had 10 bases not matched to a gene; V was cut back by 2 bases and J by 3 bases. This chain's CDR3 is CASSELSSGGSFYEQYV. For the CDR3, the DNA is TGTGCCAGCAGTGAACTATCTAGCGGGGGATCCTTCTACGAGCAGTACGTC.

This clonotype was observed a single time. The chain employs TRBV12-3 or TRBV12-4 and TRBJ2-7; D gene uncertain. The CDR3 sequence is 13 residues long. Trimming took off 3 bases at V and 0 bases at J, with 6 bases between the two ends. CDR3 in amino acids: CASSLSRSYEQYV. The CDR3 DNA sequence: TGTGCCAGCAGTTTGTCCCGCTCCTACGAGCAGTACGTC.

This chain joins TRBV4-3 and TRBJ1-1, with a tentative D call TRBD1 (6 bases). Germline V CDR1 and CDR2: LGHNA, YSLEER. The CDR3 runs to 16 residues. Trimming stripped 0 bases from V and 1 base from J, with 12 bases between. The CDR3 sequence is CASSQDGTRQNTEAFF. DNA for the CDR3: TGCGCCAGCAGCCAAGATGGGACACGTCAGAACACTGAAGCTTTCTTT.

The CDR3 loop reads CSVDSANTGELFF. CDR3 nucleotide sequence: TGCAGCGTTGACTCCGCGAACACCGGGGAGCTGTTTTTT. This sequence joins TRBV29-1 and TRBJ2-2; D gene uncertain. V gave up 3 bases and J gave up 0 bases, with 5 bases separating them. The CDR3 spans 13 residues. Germline V gives CDR1 SQVTM, CDR2 ANQGSEA.

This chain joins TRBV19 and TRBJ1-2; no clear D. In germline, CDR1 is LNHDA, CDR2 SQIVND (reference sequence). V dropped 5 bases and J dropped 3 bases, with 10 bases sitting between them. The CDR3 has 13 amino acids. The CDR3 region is CASSFGSYYGYTF. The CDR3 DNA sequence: TGTGCCAGTAGTTTCGGGTCCTACTATGGCTACACCTTC.

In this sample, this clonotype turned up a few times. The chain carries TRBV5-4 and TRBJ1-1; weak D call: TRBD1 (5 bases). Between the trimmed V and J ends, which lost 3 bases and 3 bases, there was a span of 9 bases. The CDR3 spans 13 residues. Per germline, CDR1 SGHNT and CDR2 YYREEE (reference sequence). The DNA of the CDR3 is TGTGCCAGCAGCTGGGGGGAAGACACTGAAGCTTTCTTT. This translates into CASSWGEDTEAFF.

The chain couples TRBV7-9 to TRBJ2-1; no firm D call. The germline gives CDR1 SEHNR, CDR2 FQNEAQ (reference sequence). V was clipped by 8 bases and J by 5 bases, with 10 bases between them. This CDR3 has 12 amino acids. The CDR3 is CASGLSNNEQFF. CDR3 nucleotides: TGTGCCAGCGGGCTCTCTAACAATGAGCAGTTCTTC.

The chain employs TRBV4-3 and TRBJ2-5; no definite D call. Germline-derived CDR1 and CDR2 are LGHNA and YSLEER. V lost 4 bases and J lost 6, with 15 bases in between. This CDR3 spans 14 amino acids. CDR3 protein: CASSPATDSKTQYF. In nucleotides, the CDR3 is TGCGCCAGCAGCCCCGCGACCGATTCTAAGACCCAGTACTTC.

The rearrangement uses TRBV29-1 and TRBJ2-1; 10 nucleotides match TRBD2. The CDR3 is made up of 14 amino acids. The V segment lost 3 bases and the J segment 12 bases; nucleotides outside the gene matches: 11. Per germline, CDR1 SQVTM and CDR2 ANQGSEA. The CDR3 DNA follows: TGCAGCGTTGAGGTGAGACTAGCGGGCCCAGGGCAGTTCTTC. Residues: CSVEVRLAGPGQFF.